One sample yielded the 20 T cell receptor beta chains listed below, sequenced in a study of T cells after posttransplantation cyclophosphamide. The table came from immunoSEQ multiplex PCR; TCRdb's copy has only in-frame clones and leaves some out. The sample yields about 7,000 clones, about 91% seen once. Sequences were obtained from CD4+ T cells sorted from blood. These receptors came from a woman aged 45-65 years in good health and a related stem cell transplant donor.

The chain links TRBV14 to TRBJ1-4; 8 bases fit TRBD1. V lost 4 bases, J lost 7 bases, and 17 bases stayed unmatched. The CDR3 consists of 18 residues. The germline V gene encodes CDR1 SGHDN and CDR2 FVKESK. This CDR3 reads CASSPRDRSWGPGEKLFF. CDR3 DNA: TGTGCCAGCAGCCCCCGGGACAGGAGTTGGGGGCCCGGTGAAAAACTGTTTTTT.

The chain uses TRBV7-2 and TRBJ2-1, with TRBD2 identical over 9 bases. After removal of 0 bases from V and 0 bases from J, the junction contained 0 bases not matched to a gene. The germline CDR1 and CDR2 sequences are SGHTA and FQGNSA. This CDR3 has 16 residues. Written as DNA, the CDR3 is TGTGCCAGCAGCTTAGCTAGCGGGAGCTCCTACAATGAGCAGTTCTTC. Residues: CASSLASGSSYNEQFF.

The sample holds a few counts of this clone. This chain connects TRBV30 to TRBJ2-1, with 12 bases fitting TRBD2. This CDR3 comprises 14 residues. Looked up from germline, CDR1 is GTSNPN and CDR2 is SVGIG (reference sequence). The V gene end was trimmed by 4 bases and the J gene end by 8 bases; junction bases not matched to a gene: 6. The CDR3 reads CAWKSSGRVDEQFF. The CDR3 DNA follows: TGTGCCTGGAAATCTAGCGGGAGGGTGGATGAGCAGTTCTTC.

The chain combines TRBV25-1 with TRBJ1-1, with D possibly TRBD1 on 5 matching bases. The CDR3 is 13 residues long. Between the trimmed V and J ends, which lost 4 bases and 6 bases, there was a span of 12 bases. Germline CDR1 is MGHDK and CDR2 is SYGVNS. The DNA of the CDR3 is TGTGCCAGCAGTGTAGAGACAGAACCTGAAGCTTTCTTT. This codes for CASSVETEPEAFF.

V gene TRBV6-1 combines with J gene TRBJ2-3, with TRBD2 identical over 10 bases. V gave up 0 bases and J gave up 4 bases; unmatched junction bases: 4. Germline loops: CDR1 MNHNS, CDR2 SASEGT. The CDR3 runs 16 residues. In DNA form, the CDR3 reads TGTGCCAGCAGTGAAGCACTAGCGGGAAGTTCAGATACGCAGTATTTT. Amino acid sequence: CASSEALAGSSDTQYF.

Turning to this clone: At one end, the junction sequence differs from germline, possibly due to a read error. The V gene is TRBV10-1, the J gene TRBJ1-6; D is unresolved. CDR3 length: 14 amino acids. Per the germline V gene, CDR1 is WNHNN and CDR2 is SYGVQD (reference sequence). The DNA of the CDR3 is TGCGCCAGCAGTGAGCGACTAGAGGGCTCCCCCCTCCCCTTT. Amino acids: CASSERLEGSPLPF.

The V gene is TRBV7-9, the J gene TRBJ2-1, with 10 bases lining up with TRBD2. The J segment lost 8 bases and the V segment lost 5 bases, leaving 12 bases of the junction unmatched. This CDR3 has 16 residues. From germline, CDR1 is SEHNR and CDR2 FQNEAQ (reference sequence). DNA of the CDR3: TGTGCCAGCAGCCACTCACCAGCGGGGGGGCCGGATGAGCAGTTCTTC. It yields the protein CASSHSPAGGPDEQFF.

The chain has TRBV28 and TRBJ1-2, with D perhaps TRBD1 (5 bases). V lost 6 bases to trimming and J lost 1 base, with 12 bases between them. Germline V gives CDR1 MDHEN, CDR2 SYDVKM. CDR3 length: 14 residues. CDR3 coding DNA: TGTGCCAGCAGGACATTGACAGATAACTATGGCTACACCTTC. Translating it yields CASRTLTDNYGYTF.

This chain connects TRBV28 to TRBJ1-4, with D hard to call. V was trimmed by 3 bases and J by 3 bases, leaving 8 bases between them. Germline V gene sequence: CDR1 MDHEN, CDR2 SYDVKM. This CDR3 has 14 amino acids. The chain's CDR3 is CASSFGRSNEKLFF. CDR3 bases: TGTGCCAGCAGTTTTGGGAGGTCTAATGAAAAACTGTTTTTT.

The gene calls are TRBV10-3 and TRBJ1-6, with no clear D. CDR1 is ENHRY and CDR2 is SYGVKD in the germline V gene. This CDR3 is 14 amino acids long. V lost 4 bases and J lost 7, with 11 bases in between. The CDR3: CAISGRDQNSPLHF. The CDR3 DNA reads TGTGCCATCAGTGGGAGGGATCAGAATTCACCCCTCCACTTT.

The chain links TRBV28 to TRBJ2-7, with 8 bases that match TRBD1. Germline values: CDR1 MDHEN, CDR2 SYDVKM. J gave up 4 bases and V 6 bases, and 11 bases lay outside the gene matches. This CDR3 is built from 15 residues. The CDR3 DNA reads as TGTGCCAGCAGGCCCCCGGGACAGGCCCGATACGAGCAGTACTTC. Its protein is CASRPPGQARYEQYF.

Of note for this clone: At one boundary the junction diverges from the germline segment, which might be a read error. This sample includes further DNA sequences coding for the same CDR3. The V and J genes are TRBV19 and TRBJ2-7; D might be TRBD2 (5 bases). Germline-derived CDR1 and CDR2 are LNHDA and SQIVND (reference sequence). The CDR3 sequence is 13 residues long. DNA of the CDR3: TGTGCCAGTAGTACGGGATTAACCTATGAGCAGTACTTC. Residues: CASSTGLTYEQYF.

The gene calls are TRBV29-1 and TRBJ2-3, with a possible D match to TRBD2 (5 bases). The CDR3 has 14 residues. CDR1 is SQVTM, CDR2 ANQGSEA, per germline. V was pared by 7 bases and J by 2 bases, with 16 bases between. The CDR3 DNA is TGCAGCGCCAGCGGAGACCGCGACACAGATACGCAGTATTTT. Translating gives CSASGDRDTDTQYF.

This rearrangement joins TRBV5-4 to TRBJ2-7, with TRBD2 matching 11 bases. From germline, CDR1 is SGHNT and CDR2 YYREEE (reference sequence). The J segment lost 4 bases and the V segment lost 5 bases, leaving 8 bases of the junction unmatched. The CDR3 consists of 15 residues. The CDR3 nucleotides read TGTGCCAGCAGGGCCGGGACTAGCGGTTTATACGAGCAGTACTTC. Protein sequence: CASRAGTSGLYEQYF.

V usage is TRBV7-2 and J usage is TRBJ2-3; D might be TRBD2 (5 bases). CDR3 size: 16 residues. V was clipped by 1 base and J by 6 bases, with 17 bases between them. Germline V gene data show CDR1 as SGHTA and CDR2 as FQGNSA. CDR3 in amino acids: CASSLGSGPSRDTQYF. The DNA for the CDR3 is TGTGCCAGCAGCTTAGGTAGTGGGCCTAGCAGGGATACGCAGTATTTT.

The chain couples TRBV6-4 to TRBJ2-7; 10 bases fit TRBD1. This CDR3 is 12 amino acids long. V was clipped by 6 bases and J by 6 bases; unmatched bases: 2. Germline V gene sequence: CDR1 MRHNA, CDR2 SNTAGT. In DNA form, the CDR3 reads TGTGCCAGCAGGACAGGGGGCTGCGAGCAGTACTTC. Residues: CASRTGGCEQYF.

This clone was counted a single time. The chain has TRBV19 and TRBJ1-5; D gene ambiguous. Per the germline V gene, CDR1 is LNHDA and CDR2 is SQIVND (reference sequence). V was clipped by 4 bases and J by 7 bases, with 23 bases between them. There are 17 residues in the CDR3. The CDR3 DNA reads TGTGCCAGTAGTAGGCGGCCGGAAGGAAGGACGGGACAGCCCCAGCATTTT. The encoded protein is CASSRRPEGRTGQPQHF.

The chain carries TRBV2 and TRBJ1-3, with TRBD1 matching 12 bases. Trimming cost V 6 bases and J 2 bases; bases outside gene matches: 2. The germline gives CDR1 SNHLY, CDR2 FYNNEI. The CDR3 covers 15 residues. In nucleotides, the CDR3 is TGTGCCAGCAGGGGGACAGGGGGCCCTGGAAACACCATATATTTT. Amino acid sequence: CASRGTGGPGNTIYF.

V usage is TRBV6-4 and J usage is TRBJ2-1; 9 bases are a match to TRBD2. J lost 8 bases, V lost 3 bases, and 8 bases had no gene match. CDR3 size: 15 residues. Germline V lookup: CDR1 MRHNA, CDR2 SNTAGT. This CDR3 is CASSEGGRALDEQFF. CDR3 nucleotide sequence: TGTGCCAGCAGTGAAGGCGGGAGGGCCTTAGATGAGCAGTTCTTC.

The CDR3 region has the DNA TGCGCCAGCAGCTTGGAGGGACAGGGGGGCCCCTACGAGCAGTACTTC. Its protein is CASSLEGQGGPYEQYF. The chain couples TRBV5-1 to TRBJ2-7, with 11 nucleotides matching TRBD1. The CDR3 is 16 residues long. Per the germline V gene, CDR1 is SGHRS and CDR2 is YFSETQ. V shed 0 bases, J shed 2 bases, and the junction held 4 bases outside the gene matches.